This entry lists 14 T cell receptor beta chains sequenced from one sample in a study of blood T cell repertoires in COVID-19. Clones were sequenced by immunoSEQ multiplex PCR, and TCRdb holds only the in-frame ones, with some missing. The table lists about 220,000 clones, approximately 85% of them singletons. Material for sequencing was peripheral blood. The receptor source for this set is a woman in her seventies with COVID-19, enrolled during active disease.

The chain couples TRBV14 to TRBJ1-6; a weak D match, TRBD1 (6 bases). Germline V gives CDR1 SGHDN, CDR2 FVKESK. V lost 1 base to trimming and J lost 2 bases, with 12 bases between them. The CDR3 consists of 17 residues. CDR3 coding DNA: TGTGCCAGCAGCCAAGGAATAAGGACAGCCTATAATTCACCCCTCCACTTT. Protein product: CASSQGIRTAYNSPLHF.

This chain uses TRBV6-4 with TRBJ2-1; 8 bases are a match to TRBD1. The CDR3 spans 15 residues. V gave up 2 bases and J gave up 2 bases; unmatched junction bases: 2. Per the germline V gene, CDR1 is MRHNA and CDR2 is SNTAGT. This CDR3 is CASSDRDRTYNEQFF. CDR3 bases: TGTGCCAGCAGTGACCGGGACAGGACCTACAATGAGCAGTTCTTC.

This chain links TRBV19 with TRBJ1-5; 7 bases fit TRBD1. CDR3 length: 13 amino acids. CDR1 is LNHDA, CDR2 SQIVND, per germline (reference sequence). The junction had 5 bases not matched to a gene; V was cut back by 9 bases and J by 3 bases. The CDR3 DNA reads TGTGCCAGCCGGGGGACAGTCAATCAGCCCCAGCATTTT. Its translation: CASRGTVNQPQHF.

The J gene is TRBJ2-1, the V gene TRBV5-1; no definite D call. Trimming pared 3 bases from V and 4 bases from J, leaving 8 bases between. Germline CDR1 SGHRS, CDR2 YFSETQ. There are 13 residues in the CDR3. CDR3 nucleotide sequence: TGCGCCAGCAGCTCGCTAACGTACAATGAGCAGTTCTTC. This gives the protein CASSSLTYNEQFF. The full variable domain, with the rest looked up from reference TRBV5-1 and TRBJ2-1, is KAGVTQTPRYLIKTRGQQVTLSCSPISGHRSVSWYQQTPGQGLQFLFEYFSETQRNKGNFPGRFSGRQFSNSRSEMNVSTLELGDSALYLCASSSLTYNEQFFGPGTRLTVL.

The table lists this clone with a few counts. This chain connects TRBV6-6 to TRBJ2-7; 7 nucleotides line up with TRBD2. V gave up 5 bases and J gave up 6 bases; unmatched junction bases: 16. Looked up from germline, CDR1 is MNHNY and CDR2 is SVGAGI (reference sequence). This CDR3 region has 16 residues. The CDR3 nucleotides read TGTGCCAGCAGTCCAAGACAAGGGAGATCGGGGGGCGAGCAGTACTTC. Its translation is CASSPRQGRSGGEQYF.

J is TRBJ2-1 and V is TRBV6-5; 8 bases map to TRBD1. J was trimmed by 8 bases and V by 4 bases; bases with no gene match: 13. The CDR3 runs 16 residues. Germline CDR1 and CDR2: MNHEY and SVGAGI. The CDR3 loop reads CASSFLSAGGYDEQFF. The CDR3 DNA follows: TGTGCCAGCAGTTTCCTCTCGGCAGGGGGCTATGATGAGCAGTTCTTC.

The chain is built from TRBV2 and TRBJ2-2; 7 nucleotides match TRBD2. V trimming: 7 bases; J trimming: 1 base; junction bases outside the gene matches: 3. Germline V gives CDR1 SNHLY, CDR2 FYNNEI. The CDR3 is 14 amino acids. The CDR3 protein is CASKQRENTGELFF. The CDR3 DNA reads TGTGCCAGCAAGCAGCGGGAGAACACCGGGGAGCTGTTTTTT.

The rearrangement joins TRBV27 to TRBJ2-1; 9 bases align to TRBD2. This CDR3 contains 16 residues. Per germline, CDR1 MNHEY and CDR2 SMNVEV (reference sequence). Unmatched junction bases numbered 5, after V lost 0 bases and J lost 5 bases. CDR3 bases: TGTGCCAGCAGTTTATCCACTAGCGGGTACCACAATGAGCAGTTCTTC. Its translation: CASSLSTSGYHNEQFF.

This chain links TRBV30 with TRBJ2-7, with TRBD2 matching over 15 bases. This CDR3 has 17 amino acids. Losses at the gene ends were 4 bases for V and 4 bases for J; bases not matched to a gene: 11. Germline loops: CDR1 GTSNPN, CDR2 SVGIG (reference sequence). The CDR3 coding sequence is TGTGCCTGGACCGGGACTAGCGGGAGGACTTCCCTTTACGAGCAGTACTTC. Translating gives CAWTGTSGRTSLYEQYF.

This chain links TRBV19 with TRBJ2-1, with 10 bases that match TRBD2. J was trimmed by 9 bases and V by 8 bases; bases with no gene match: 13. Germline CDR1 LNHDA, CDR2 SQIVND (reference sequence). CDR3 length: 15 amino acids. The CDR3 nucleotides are TGTGCCAGTGGGGGGGTAGCGGGAGGTAAAGGTGAGCAGTTCTTC. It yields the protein CASGGVAGGKGEQFF.

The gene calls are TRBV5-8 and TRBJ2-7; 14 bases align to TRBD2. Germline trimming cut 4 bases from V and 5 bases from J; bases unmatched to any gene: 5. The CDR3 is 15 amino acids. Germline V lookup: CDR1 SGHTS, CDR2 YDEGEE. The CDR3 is CASSKGLAGVDEQYF. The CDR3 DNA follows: TGTGCCAGCAGCAAGGGACTAGCGGGAGTGGACGAGCAGTACTTC.

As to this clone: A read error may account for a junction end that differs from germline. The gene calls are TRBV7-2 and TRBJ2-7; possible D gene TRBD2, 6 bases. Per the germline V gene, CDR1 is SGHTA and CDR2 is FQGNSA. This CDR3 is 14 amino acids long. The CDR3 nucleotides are TGTGCCAGCAGCCCCTGGGGGGTTGAAGGGATCCTCCTCTTC. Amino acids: CASSPWGVEGILLF.

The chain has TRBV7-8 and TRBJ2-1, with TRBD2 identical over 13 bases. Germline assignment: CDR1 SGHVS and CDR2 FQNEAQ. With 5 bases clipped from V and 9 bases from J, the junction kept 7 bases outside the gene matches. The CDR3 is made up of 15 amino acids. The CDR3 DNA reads TGTGCCAGCAGCCCAGGACTAGCGGGAGCCGCTGAGCAGTTCTTC. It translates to CASSPGLAGAAEQFF.

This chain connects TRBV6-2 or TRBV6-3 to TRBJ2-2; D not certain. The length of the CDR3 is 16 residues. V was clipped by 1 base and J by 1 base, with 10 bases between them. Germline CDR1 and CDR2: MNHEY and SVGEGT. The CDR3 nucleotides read TGTGCCAGCAGTTACTTGTCTTCGGGGAACACCGGGGAGCTGTTTTTT. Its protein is CASSYLSSGNTGELFF.